The 28 T cell receptor beta chains presented below share a single source sample, sequenced in a study of blood T cell repertoires in COVID-19. Profiling relied on immunoSEQ multiplex PCR, and the TCRdb table lists in-frame clones only, not all of them. The sample includes tens of thousands of clones, approximately 80% seen only once; the top ten take 10%. Sample: peripheral blood. These receptors were obtained from a man aged 45-65 years with COVID-19, enrolled during active disease.

V and J are TRBV2 and TRBJ1-3; D remains unclear. V lost 6 bases and J 0 bases, leaving 9 bases between the germline ends. From germline, CDR1 is SNHLY and CDR2 FYNNEI. CDR3 length: 14 amino acids. This CDR3 is CASSPTGSGNTIYF. In DNA, the CDR3 is TGTGCCAGCAGCCCTACGGGCTCTGGAAACACCATATATTTT.

This sequence joins TRBV11-3 and TRBJ1-3, with D unresolved. Trimming shortened V by 0 bases and J by 2 bases, and 11 bases separated the two germline ends. The length of the CDR3 is 16 residues. The V gene's germline CDR1 is SGHNT and CDR2 YENEEA. The CDR3 protein is CASSLDLESAGNTIYF. The CDR3 DNA sequence: TGTGCCAGCAGCTTAGATCTTGAATCGGCTGGAAACACCATATATTTT.

In this sample, this clone turned up once. The chain combines TRBV5-1 with TRBJ2-3, with D possibly matching TRBD1 (5 bases). The CDR3 has 15 residues. V was shortened by 1 base and J by 2 bases, with 11 bases between the two germline ends. Germline loops: CDR1 SGHRS, CDR2 YFSETQ. CDR3 protein: CASSLMTASTDTQYF. In DNA, the CDR3 is TGCGCCAGCAGCTTGATGACAGCATCCACAGATACGCAGTATTTT.

This clone appeared once. The chain combines TRBV11-2 with TRBJ2-1; 7 bases map to TRBD2. The CDR3 contains 15 residues. The ends lost 5 bases at V and 6 bases at J; junction bases unmatched: 10. Germline values: CDR1 SGHAT, CDR2 FQNNGV. CDR3 amino acids: CASSRPPGGGNEQFF. CDR3 in DNA: TGTGCCAGCAGCCGGCCTCCGGGAGGAGGCAATGAGCAGTTCTTC.

This clone was detected only a few times. The V gene is TRBV2, the J gene TRBJ1-4; 9 bases agree with TRBD1. This CDR3 contains 14 residues. Germline lookup yields CDR1 SNHLY and CDR2 FYNNEI. V trimming: 9 bases; J trimming: 8 bases; junction bases outside the gene matches: 10. This chain's CDR3 is CASRRGQGEEKLFF. The CDR3 DNA follows: TGTGCCAGTCGAAGGGGACAGGGAGAAGAAAAACTGTTTTTT.

The V gene is TRBV5-1, the J gene TRBJ1-1; 8 bases align to TRBD1. The CDR3 has 15 residues. Germline CDR1 is SGHRS and CDR2 is YFSETQ. V gave up 4 bases and J gave up 4 bases; unmatched junction bases: 9. This chain's CDR3 is CASSPRTGRSTEAFF. The CDR3, as DNA: TGCGCCAGCAGCCCCCGGACAGGGAGGTCCACTGAAGCTTTCTTT.

In DNA form, the CDR3 reads TGTGCCAGCAGCCGGGACAGTAACACTGAAGCTTTCTTT. This translates into CASSRDSNTEAFF. This rearrangement joins TRBV6-4 to TRBJ1-1; 7 nucleotides agree with TRBD1. CDR3 length: 13 amino acids. V lost 6 bases to trimming and J lost 2 bases; unmatched junction nucleotides: 3. Germline V gene lookup returns CDR1 MRHNA and CDR2 SNTAGT.

The J gene is TRBJ2-5, the V gene TRBV29-1; 9 nucleotides line up with TRBD2. Germline V gives CDR1 SQVTM, CDR2 ANQGSEA. Trimming cost V 6 bases and J 2 bases; bases outside gene matches: 10. The CDR3 has 15 amino acids. The CDR3 region has the DNA TGCAGCGTCGACCTTAGCGGGAGTGGGCAAGAGACCCAGTACTTC. Amino acid sequence: CSVDLSGSGQETQYF.

The V gene is TRBV6-6, the J gene TRBJ1-5, with D possibly being TRBD1 (5 bases). The CDR3 runs 14 residues. CDR1 and CDR2 (germline): MNHNY, SVGAGI (reference sequence). The V end was cut by 9 bases, the J end by 0 bases, with 12 bases between. In DNA, the CDR3 is TGTGCCAGTCTTAGGGGATATAGCAATCAGCCCCAGCATTTT. This sequence encodes CASLRGYSNQPQHF.

CDR3 protein: CSATRSSSSYEQYF. As DNA, the CDR3 is TGCAGCGCCACAAGATCTTCCAGCTCCTACGAGCAGTACTTC. The rearrangement links TRBV29-1 to TRBJ2-7, with D unclear. Trimming stripped 7 bases from V and 0 bases from J, with 16 bases between. The CDR3 runs 14 residues. Germline V lookup: CDR1 SQVTM, CDR2 ANQGSEA.

The CDR3 here is CASSRKTGGIRNEQFF. The CDR3 DNA reads as TGTGCCAGCAGCCGAAAGACAGGGGGCATAAGGAATGAGCAGTTCTTC. The genes are TRBV11-2 and TRBJ2-1, with TRBD1 matching 10 bases. The junction had 11 bases not matched to a gene; V was cut back by 5 bases and J by 7 bases. The CDR3 contains 16 residues. Looked up from germline, CDR1 is SGHAT and CDR2 is FQNNGV.

The gene calls are TRBV2 and TRBJ2-2; TRBD2 agrees at 11 bases. Losses at the gene ends were 5 bases for V and 5 bases for J; bases not matched to a gene: 7. Looked up from germline, CDR1 is SNHLY and CDR2 is FYNNEI. The CDR3 runs 16 residues. The DNA of the CDR3 is TGTGCCAGCAGTACCACTAGCGGGAGTCGAACCGGGGAGCTGTTTTTT. Residues: CASSTTSGSRTGELFF.

This chain joins TRBV10-3 and TRBJ1-2; a possible D gene is TRBD1 (6 bases). V dropped 5 bases and J dropped 8 bases, with 24 bases sitting between them. The CDR3 spans 16 residues. CDR1 and CDR2 (germline): ENHRY, SYGVKD. Here the CDR3 reads CAISPLGGPLRQGYTF. CDR3 DNA sequence: TGTGCCATCAGTCCCTTGGGGGGGCCCCTAAGGCAAGGCTACACCTTC.

V usage is TRBV9 and J usage is TRBJ1-6; no definite D call. Trimming shortened V by 3 bases and J by 0 bases, and 7 bases separated the two germline ends. The CDR3 consists of 15 residues. Per the germline V gene, CDR1 is SGDLS and CDR2 is YYNGEE. The CDR3 sequence is CASSERSSYNSPLHF. CDR3 in DNA: TGTGCCAGCAGCGAACGGAGCTCCTATAATTCACCCCTCCACTTT.

The V call is TRBV5-1, the J call TRBJ1-5; D not certain. Per the germline V gene, CDR1 is SGHRS and CDR2 is YFSETQ. V was pared by 0 bases and J by 1 base, with 8 bases between. This CDR3 region has 15 residues. CDR3 amino acids: CASSLDGVSNQPQHF. CDR3 in DNA: TGCGCCAGCAGCTTGGACGGGGTGAGCAATCAGCCCCAGCATTTT.

The J gene is TRBJ2-5, the V gene TRBV4-3; perhaps TRBD2 as D (6 bases). This CDR3 has 13 residues. The V gene lost 4 bases and the J gene lost 4 bases, with 10 bases spanning the gap. Germline V gene data show CDR1 as LGHNA and CDR2 as YSLEER. This chain's CDR3 is CASSRRRGETQYF. The CDR3 nucleotides are TGCGCCAGCAGCCGGAGGCGGGGAGAGACCCAGTACTTC.

This chain uses TRBV2 with TRBJ2-7; 8 nucleotides align to TRBD1. After removal of 7 bases from V and 3 bases from J, the junction contained 14 bases not matched to a gene. CDR1 is SNHLY and CDR2 is FYNNEI in the germline V gene. This CDR3 is 16 amino acids long. The CDR3 nucleotides read TGTGCCAGCATTAACGCCGGGACAGGAGGATACTACGAGCAGTACTTC. Encoded protein: CASINAGTGGYYEQYF.

This chain uses TRBV4-3 with TRBJ2-6, with 9 bases aligning to TRBD1. The CDR3 is made up of 16 amino acids. CDR1 is LGHNA and CDR2 is YSLEER in the germline V gene. After removal of 3 bases from V and 2 bases from J, the junction contained 2 bases not matched to a gene. The CDR3 is CASSQDRGTGANVLTF. DNA of the CDR3: TGCGCCAGCAGCCAGGACAGGGGCACTGGGGCCAACGTCCTGACTTTC.

This clone has ten or more counts. J is TRBJ2-1 and V is TRBV20-1, with a tentative D call TRBD2 (5 bases). The germline gives CDR1 DFQATT, CDR2 SNEGSKA (reference sequence). Trimming removed 3 bases at V and 7 bases at J, with 10 bases between. CDR3 length: 12 residues. The CDR3 DNA is TGCAGTGCTAGTATAAGGGAGAATGAGCAGTTCTTC. Encoded protein: CSASIRENEQFF.

The V gene is TRBV7-6, the J gene TRBJ2-7, with TRBD2 as a possible D gene (5 bases). Germline V lookup: CDR1 SGHVS, CDR2 FNYEAQ. The CDR3 covers 14 residues. V lost 5 bases and J 2 bases, leaving 13 bases between the germline ends. The CDR3 reads CASSVDTGTYEQYF. In nucleotides, the CDR3 is TGTGCCAGCAGCGTGGATACCGGGACCTACGAGCAGTACTTC.

This clone was seen a few times. The chain uses TRBV5-1 and TRBJ2-1; 11 bases match TRBD2. CDR3 length equals 17 residues. V dropped 2 bases and J dropped 6; count of bases not matched to a gene: 10. Germline CDR1 is SGHRS and CDR2 is YFSETQ. The CDR3 sequence: CASSFLAGGPSGNEQFF. CDR3 bases: TGCGCCAGCAGCTTCTTAGCGGGAGGGCCCTCGGGCAATGAGCAGTTCTTC.

The chain couples TRBV30 to TRBJ1-3, with 10 bases aligning to TRBD1. Germline CDR1 reads GTSNPN; CDR2 reads SVGIG (reference sequence). The CDR3 loop spans 15 amino acids. V trimming: 4 bases; J trimming: 2 bases; junction bases outside the gene matches: 5. The CDR3 is CAWNRDRGTGNTIYF. CDR3 coding DNA: TGTGCCTGGAATCGGGACAGGGGTACTGGAAACACCATATATTTT.

This clone was counted only a few times. The CDR3 bases are TGTGCCAGCAGCGTGTTGGGGAGAGACCAAGAGACCCAGTACTTC. Its protein product is CASSVLGRDQETQYF. The rearrangement links TRBV9 to TRBJ2-5; possible D gene TRBD2, 5 bases. The CDR3 extends over 15 amino acids. The V gene's germline CDR1 is SGDLS and CDR2 YYNGEE. Deletions cut 2 bases from V and 0 bases from J, with 11 bases between.

This chain joins TRBV25-1 and TRBJ2-7, with 7 bases matching TRBD1. The J segment lost 2 bases and the V segment lost 1 base, leaving 2 bases of the junction unmatched. CDR1 is MGHDK and CDR2 is SYGVNS in the germline V gene. This CDR3 comprises 14 residues. CDR3 residues: CASSELGQTYEQYF. For the CDR3, the DNA is TGTGCCAGCAGTGAATTGGGACAGACCTACGAGCAGTACTTC.

The chain uses TRBV4-1 and TRBJ1-1; 10 positions agree with TRBD1. The V and J ends lost 4 bases and 6 bases, in that order; junction bases with no gene match: 11. CDR1 is MGHRA, CDR2 YSYEKL, per germline. The CDR3 loop spans 16 amino acids. The CDR3 DNA reads as TGCGCCAGCAGCCTGGGACAGGGGACGCGAATCCCTGAAGCTTTCTTT. Encoded protein: CASSLGQGTRIPEAFF.

V is TRBV15 and J is TRBJ2-7; 7 nucleotides match TRBD1. Germline V gene data show CDR1 as LNHNV and CDR2 as YYDKDF (reference sequence). Unmatched junction bases numbered 4, after V lost 5 bases and J lost 0 bases. CDR3 length: 14 residues. This CDR3 is CATSGRDSSYEQYF. The CDR3 DNA is TGTGCCACCAGCGGACGGGACAGCTCCTACGAGCAGTACTTC.

This clone was detected only a few times. The chain links TRBV2 to TRBJ2-2; 8 positions agree with TRBD2. CDR3 length equals 14 residues. V was clipped by 5 bases and J by 4 bases; unmatched bases: 3. Germline V gene sequence: CDR1 SNHLY, CDR2 FYNNEI. This CDR3 is CASSTGGGTGELFF. CDR3 DNA: TGTGCCAGCAGTACGGGAGGGGGCACCGGGGAGCTGTTTTTT.

The chain joins TRBV5-1 to TRBJ2-1; tentatively, D is TRBD2 (6 bases). Germline CDR1 reads SGHRS; CDR2 reads YFSETQ. Trimming stripped 4 bases from V and 5 bases from J, with 16 bases between. The CDR3 loop spans 15 amino acids. DNA for the CDR3: TGCGCCAGCAGCCCCGGAGGGGAACTTAACAATGAGCAGTTCTTC. It yields the protein CASSPGGELNNEQFF.